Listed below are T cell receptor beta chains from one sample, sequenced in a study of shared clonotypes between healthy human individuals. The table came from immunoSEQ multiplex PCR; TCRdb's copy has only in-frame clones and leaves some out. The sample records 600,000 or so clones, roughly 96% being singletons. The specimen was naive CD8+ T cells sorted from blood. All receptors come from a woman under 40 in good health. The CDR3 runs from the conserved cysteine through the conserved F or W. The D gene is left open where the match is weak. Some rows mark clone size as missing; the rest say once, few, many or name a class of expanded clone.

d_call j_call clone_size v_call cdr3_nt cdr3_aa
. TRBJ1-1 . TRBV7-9 TGTGCCAGCAGCCCCGTGGGTGGGAGAAGGGAGGGGGACACTGAAGCTTTCTTT CASSPVGGRREGDTEAFF
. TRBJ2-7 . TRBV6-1 TGTGCCAGCAGTGAAGCCAGGGGAGTCTACGAGCAGTACTTC CASSEARGVYEQYF
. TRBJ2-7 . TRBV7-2 TGTGCCAGCAGCTTTTTCGGAGGAACCTACGAGCAGTACTTC CASSFFGGTYEQYF
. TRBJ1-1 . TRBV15 TGTGCCACCAGCAGCCCCCCCCCGGCAGAATTGAACACTGAAGCTTTCTTT CATSSPPPAELNTEAFF
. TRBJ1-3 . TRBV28 TGTGCCAGCAGCCCCGGAAACACCATATATTTT CASSPGNTIYF
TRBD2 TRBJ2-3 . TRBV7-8 TGTGCCAGCAGCTTAGATCCAGGAGCTAGCGGGAGGGCCGGAACAGATACGCAGTATTTT CASSLDPGASGRAGTDTQYF
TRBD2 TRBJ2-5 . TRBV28 TGTGCCAGCAGTTTACTAGCGGGAGAAGAGACCCAGTACTTC CASSLLAGEETQYF
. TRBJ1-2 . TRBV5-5 TGTGCCAGCAGCTTGGAAGACAATCCCCGCTATGGCTACACCTTC CASSLEDNPRYGYTF
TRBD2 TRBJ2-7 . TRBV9 TGTGCCAGCAGCTCCGTAGCGGGAGGGTTCGAGCAGTACTTC CASSSVAGGFEQYF
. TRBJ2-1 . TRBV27 TGTGCCAGCAGTTTATCCCCACGTTACTCCTACAATGAGCAGTTCTTC CASSLSPRYSYNEQFF
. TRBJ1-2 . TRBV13 TGTGCCAGCAGCTTAGAAACAGGCTATGGCTACACCTTC CASSLETGYGYTF
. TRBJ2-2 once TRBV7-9 TGTGCCAGCAGCCGCACCGGGGAGCTGTTTTTT CASSRTGELFF
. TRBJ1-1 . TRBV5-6 TGTGCCAGCAGCTCGGCGGGACTGATGAACACTGAAGCTTTCTTT CASSSAGLMNTEAFF
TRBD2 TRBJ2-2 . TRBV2 TGTGCCAGCAGTGAAGCGCAGGCTAGCGGGTTTGTCACCGGGGAGCTGTTTTTT CASSEAQASGFVTGELFF
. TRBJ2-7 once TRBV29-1 TGCAGCGTAGGAGGGAAACAGGGACGTCCTGTCTACGAGCAGTACTTC CSVGGKQGRPVYEQYF